The rows below give T cell receptor beta chains drawn from one sample of a study of blood T cell repertoires in COVID-19. Repertoires were generated with immunoSEQ multiplex PCR, while TCRdb's copy carries only in-frame clones and drops some. Here the sample spans about 250,000 clones, about 82% being singletons. Input material: PBMCs or T cells enriched from blood (not recorded which). The receptors shown here come from a woman aged 50 to 60 with acute COVID-19. The CDR3 runs from the conserved cysteine through the conserved F or W. The D gene is left open where the match is weak. A row's size may be missing; if present it is once, few, many or a size class.

J: TRBJ2-5
size: NA
V: TRBV9
D: TRBD2
CDR3: CASSHRGGGEETQYF
DNA: TGTGCCAGCAGCCACCGCGGGGGGGGAGAGGAGACCCAGTACTTC

J: TRBJ1-1
size: NA
V: TRBV3-1/TRBV3-2
D: NA
CDR3: CASSQAGNTEAFF
DNA: TGTGCCAGCAGCCAAGCAGGGAACACTGAAGCTTTCTTT

J: TRBJ2-7
size: once
V: TRBV3-1/TRBV3-2
D: NA
CDR3: CASSPWGGARRNEQYF
DNA: TGTGCCAGCAGCCCCTGGGGCGGGGCCCGGCGAAACGAGCAGTACTTC

J: TRBJ2-2
size: NA
V: TRBV4-3
D: NA
CDR3: CASSQDSLGGELFF
DNA: TGCGCCAGCAGCCAAGATAGTCTAGGCGGGGAGCTGTTTTTT

J: TRBJ2-1
size: NA
V: TRBV19
D: TRBD1
CDR3: CATSRVDRAYNEQFF
DNA: TGTGCCACCAGTCGAGTGGACAGGGCCTACAATGAGCAGTTCTTC

J: TRBJ2-1
size: NA
V: TRBV10-1
D: TRBD2
CDR3: CASSDGGTYNEQFF
DNA: TGCGCCAGCAGTGACGGGGGGACCTACAATGAGCAGTTCTTC

J: TRBJ2-5
size: NA
V: TRBV7-3
D: NA
CDR3: CASSLMAQETQYF
DNA: TGTGCCAGCAGCTTAATGGCCCAAGAGACCCAGTACTTC

J: TRBJ1-2
size: NA
V: TRBV6-1
D: NA
CDR3: CASSELGAPYGYTF
DNA: TGTGCCAGCAGTGAGTTGGGCGCCCCCTATGGCTACACCTTC

J: TRBJ1-4
size: NA
V: TRBV2
D: TRBD1
CDR3: CASSVRTGRNEKLFF
DNA: TGTGCCAGCAGTGTTCGGACAGGGAGGAATGAAAAACTGTTTTTT

J: TRBJ1-2
size: NA
V: TRBV5-6
D: NA
CDR3: CASSPQAYGYTF
DNA: TGTGCCAGCAGCCCACAGGCTTATGGCTACACCTTC

J: TRBJ1-2
size: NA
V: TRBV30
D: NA
CDR3: CAWRARDIYGYTF
DNA: TGTGCCTGGAGGGCCCGGGACATCTATGGCTACACCTTC

J: TRBJ2-1
size: NA
V: TRBV19
D: NA
CDR3: CASSTGPYNEQFF
DNA: TGTGCCAGTTCGACAGGACCATACAATGAGCAGTTCTTC

J: TRBJ1-4
size: once
V: TRBV5-1
D: TRBD1
CDR3: CASSFRDSNEKLFF
DNA: TGCGCCAGCAGCTTCCGGGACAGTAATGAAAAACTGTTTTTT

J: TRBJ2-3
size: NA
V: TRBV2
D: TRBD2
CDR3: CASSGRLAGDLSTDTQYF
DNA: TGTGCCAGCAGTGGACGACTAGCGGGGGATCTCAGCACAGATACGCAGTATTTT

J: TRBJ1-2
size: once
V: TRBV7-8
D: NA
CDR3: CASSLLGGYGYTF
DNA: TGTGCCAGCAGCCTGTTAGGAGGATATGGCTACACCTTC

J: TRBJ1-1
size: NA
V: TRBV7-9
D: TRBD1
CDR3: CASSSSGQGTEAFF
DNA: TGTGCCAGCAGCTCCTCGGGACAGGGCACTGAAGCTTTCTTT

J: TRBJ1-1
size: NA
V: TRBV6-5
D: TRBD1
CDR3: CASSLDRANTEAFF
DNA: TGTGCCAGCAGCTTGGACAGGGCGAACACTGAAGCTTTCTTT

J: TRBJ1-1
size: NA
V: TRBV6-2/TRBV6-3
D: TRBD1
CDR3: CASSPLIFDRGTEAFF
DNA: TGTGCCAGCAGTCCACTAATATTTGACAGGGGGACTGAAGCTTTCTTT

J: TRBJ1-1
size: NA
V: TRBV4-3
D: NA
CDR3: CASSLQGMNTEAFF
DNA: TGCGCCAGCAGCCTCCAGGGGATGAACACTGAAGCTTTCTTT